Below are 9 T cell receptor beta chains sequenced from a single sample in a study of T cell responses to AZD1222 COVID-19 vaccine. Generated by immunoSEQ multiplex PCR, the TCRdb table keeps only in-frame clones and is missing some. This sample yields about 120,000 clones, of which about 90% are seen a single time; roughly 5% belongs to the top ten. The material sequenced was peripheral blood, taken on day 0 of AZD1222 vaccination. The source is an adult in good health.

This rearrangement joins TRBV7-9 to TRBJ1-1; possibly TRBD1 for D (6 bases). V lost 5 bases, J lost 5 bases, and 18 bases lay in between. CDR1 is SEHNR, CDR2 FQNEAQ, per germline (reference sequence). The CDR3 contains 15 residues. DNA for the CDR3: TGTGCCAGCAGCCCTCCAAATCGAAGGGGGACTGAAGCTTTCTTT. Translating gives CASSPPNRRGTEAFF.

J is TRBJ1-2 and V is TRBV2, with D possibly matching TRBD1 (6 bases). Germline assignment: CDR1 SNHLY and CDR2 FYNNEI. CDR3 size: 15 residues. V shed 4 bases and J shed 0 bases, with 12 bases lying between them. The CDR3 here is CASSAQDRPNYGYTF. In DNA, the CDR3 is TGTGCCAGCAGTGCCCAGGACAGACCTAACTATGGCTACACCTTC.

The genes are TRBV6-1 and TRBJ1-1; 10 positions match TRBD1. The CDR3 is 15 residues long. CDR1 is MNHNS and CDR2 is SASEGT in the germline V gene. Trimming took 3 bases from V and 5 from J; bases not matched to a gene: 6. The CDR3 nucleotides are TGTGCCAGCAGTGATGGGACAGGGGTAAGGACTGAAGCTTTCTTT. Amino acids: CASSDGTGVRTEAFF.

The V and J genes are TRBV3-1 (or the pseudogene TRBV3-2) and TRBJ2-2; maybe TRBD2 (5 bases). V was pared by 6 bases and J by 2 bases, with 16 bases between. There are 16 residues in the CDR3. The germline V gene has CDR1 LGHDT and CDR2 YNNKEL (reference sequence). The DNA of the CDR3 is TGTGCCAGCAGTTTCCTCGGACCGGGAAACACCGGGGAGCTGTTTTTT. Translated: CASSFLGPGNTGELFF.

The chain joins TRBV7-2 to TRBJ1-2; no definite D call. This CDR3 has 14 residues. Trimming left V 1 base short and J 4 bases short, with 10 bases between. Germline assignment: CDR1 SGHTA and CDR2 FQGNSA. The CDR3 protein is CASSLGYEGYGYTF. CDR3 nucleotide sequence: TGTGCCAGCAGCTTAGGGTACGAAGGCTATGGCTACACCTTC.

The chain employs TRBV6-5 and TRBJ2-7, with unresolved D. CDR1 is MNHEY and CDR2 is SVGAGI in the germline V gene. Trimming took off 7 bases at V and 7 bases at J, with 14 bases between the two ends. This CDR3 comprises 12 residues. CDR3 DNA: TGTGCCAGCACGGCGGTCCTTGGGGAGCAGTACTTC. Translating gives CASTAVLGEQYF.

The CDR3 spells CASSPRGGPSPLHF. The CDR3 DNA reads TGTGCCAGCAGCCCTCGAGGGGGCCCTTCACCCCTCCACTTT. This chain uses TRBV14 with TRBJ1-6, with 7 bases identical to TRBD1. CDR1 is SGHDN, CDR2 FVKESK, per germline. The CDR3 is 14 residues long. V lost 4 bases, J lost 9 bases, and 6 bases stayed unmatched.

The chain uses TRBV2 and TRBJ1-6; no definite D call. The CDR3 consists of 14 residues. V lost 4 bases to trimming and J lost 10 bases, with 14 bases between them. Germline CDR1 is SNHLY and CDR2 is FYNNEI. The CDR3 loop reads CASSVSRQGSPLHF. The CDR3 region has the DNA TGTGCCAGCAGTGTGTCCAGGCAAGGGTCACCCCTCCACTTT. The full variable domain, rest sourced from reference TRBV2 and TRBJ1-6, is EPEVTQTPSHQVTQMGQEVILRCVPISNHLYFYWYRQILGQKVEFLVSFYNNEISEKSEIFDDQFSVERPDGSNFTLKIRSTKLEDSAMYFCASSVSRQGSPLHFGNGTRLTVT.

This clone is large within its sample. V is TRBV19 and J is TRBJ1-2; D possibly corresponds to TRBD1 (5 bases). This CDR3 spans 15 amino acids. Trimming stripped 6 bases from V and 1 base from J, with 15 bases between. Germline V CDR1 and CDR2: LNHDA, SQIVND (reference sequence). CDR3 protein: CASRGRQGDNYGYTF. CDR3 coding DNA: TGTGCCAGTAGGGGGAGGCAGGGTGATAACTATGGCTACACCTTC.